The 27 T cell receptor beta chains reported below all come from one sample, sequenced in a study of identical twins. TCRdb processed the 5' RACE reads anew with MiXCR; each CDR3 protein has one entry. The table records 450,000 or so distinct CDR3 sequences, 12% to 15% of them present only once. A further study also used this sample, focusing on yellow fever vaccine responses in identical twins.

The specimen sequenced was CD4+ T cells sorted from blood. The receptors shown here come from a young woman in good health.

This clonotype occurred once. J is TRBJ2-6 and V is TRBV5-1; D ambiguous. CDR3 size: 16 residues. The germline V and J ends were trimmed by 4 bases and 2 bases, with 13 bases remaining between them. Germline values: CDR1 SGHRS, CDR2 YFSETQ. DNA of the CDR3: TGCGCCAGCAGCCCCACTAACGAGGCTGGGGCCAACGTCCTGACTTTC. Its protein product is CASSPTNEAGANVLTF.

This clonotype has only a few counts. The chain couples TRBV7-2 to TRBJ2-5; 15 nucleotides agree with TRBD2. Germline V lookup: CDR1 SGHTA, CDR2 FQGNSA. The J segment lost 3 bases and the V segment lost 4 bases, leaving 3 bases of the junction unmatched. The CDR3 runs to 16 residues. The DNA for the CDR3 is TGTGCCAGCAGCTCCGGACTAGCGGGGGGGGAAGAGACCCAGTACTTC. Amino acids: CASSSGLAGGEETQYF.

CDR3 region: CASSLVGPAMQWAQYF. The CDR3 coding sequence is TGTGCCAGCAGCTTAGTTGGACCTGCCATGCAGTGGGCGCAGTATTTT. The V gene is TRBV7-2, the J gene TRBJ2-3; D unresolved. Germline V CDR1 and CDR2: SGHTA, FQGNSA. Trimming pared 1 base from V and 10 bases from J, leaving 21 bases between. This CDR3 region has 16 residues.

V is TRBV2 and J is TRBJ2-3, with 12 bases lining up with TRBD2. V dropped 3 bases and J dropped 3; count of bases not matched to a gene: 7. Germline V lookup: CDR1 SNHLY, CDR2 FYNNEI. This CDR3 spans 17 amino acids. The CDR3 loop reads CASSDLAGGYRTDTQYF. The CDR3 DNA follows: TGTGCCAGCAGTGACCTAGCGGGGGGGTACCGTACAGATACGCAGTATTTT.

This clonotype has just a few counts. The chain is built from TRBV11-2 and TRBJ2-5, with TRBD1 identical over 8 bases. Trimming removed 5 bases from V and 5 bases from J; junction bases left unmatched: 7. This CDR3 has 14 amino acids. Germline assignment: CDR1 SGHAT and CDR2 FQNNGV. Here the CDR3 reads CASSAVRGRETQYF. The CDR3 DNA reads TGTGCCAGCAGCGCAGTCAGGGGGCGCGAGACCCAGTACTTC.

The chain combines TRBV9 with TRBJ2-2; 9 bases fit TRBD2. Trimming removed 2 bases from V and 2 bases from J; junction bases left unmatched: 7. The CDR3 has 17 amino acids. Germline assignment: CDR1 SGDLS and CDR2 YYNGEE. In nucleotides, the CDR3 is TGTGCCAGCAGCGTCAGCGGGGGGCTGACTAACACCGGGGAGCTGTTTTTT. Protein: CASSVSGGLTNTGELFF.

This clonotype was seen a handful of times. V is TRBV10-2 and J is TRBJ2-1, with D unclear. CDR3 length: 12 residues. Germline CDR1 is WSHSY and CDR2 is SAAADI. Trimming took off 3 bases at V and 6 bases at J, with 6 bases between the two ends. The CDR3 sequence: CASSEDLNEQFF. Here the CDR3 DNA reads TGCGCCAGCAGTGAAGACCTCAATGAGCAGTTCTTC.

The sample holds many counts of this clonotype. The rearrangement links TRBV28 to TRBJ2-1, with D perhaps matching TRBD1 or TRBD2 (6 bases each). Trimming took off 2 bases at V and 14 bases at J, with 22 bases between the two ends. Per the germline V gene, CDR1 is MDHEN and CDR2 is SYDVKM. The CDR3 loop spans 15 amino acids. CDR3 loop: CASSLLGGRRGSKFF. DNA of the CDR3: TGTGCCAGCAGTTTACTGGGGGGCAGAAGAGGCTCGAAGTTCTTC.

This chain connects TRBV3-1 to TRBJ1-5, with 9 bases that match TRBD1. This CDR3 has 15 amino acids. V was pared by 4 bases and J by 6 bases, with 7 bases of the junction left unmatched. Germline-derived CDR1 and CDR2 are LGHDT and YNNKEL (reference sequence). Here the CDR3 DNA reads TGTGCCAGCAGCCTCCAAGGGACAGGGAGTCAGCCCCAGCATTTT. It translates to CASSLQGTGSQPQHF.

The sample holds a few counts of this clonotype. The V gene is TRBV20-1, the J gene TRBJ2-5; 13 bases fit TRBD2. J lost 4 bases, V lost 6 bases, and 8 bases had no gene match. Per germline, CDR1 DFQATT and CDR2 SNEGSKA (reference sequence). CDR3 length: 15 residues. CDR3 coding DNA: TGCAGTGCCCCGCCCCGACTAGCGGGAGGAGAGACCCAGTACTTC. It yields the protein CSAPPRLAGGETQYF.

This clonotype has at least ten counts. This chain connects TRBV6-6 to TRBJ2-5; no clear D. CDR1 is MNHNY and CDR2 is SVGAGI in the germline V gene (reference sequence). CDR3 length: 11 amino acids. Deletions cut 6 bases from V and 3 bases from J, with 5 bases between. The CDR3 loop is CASSSEETQYF. The CDR3 nucleotides are TGTGCCAGCAGCTCAGAAGAGACCCAGTACTTC.

The chain carries TRBV28 and TRBJ2-1; D is unresolved. Looked up from germline, CDR1 is MDHEN and CDR2 is SYDVKM. The CDR3 length is 18 residues. V was shortened by 1 base and J by 6 bases, with 22 bases between the two germline ends. The CDR3 DNA follows: TGTGCCAGCAGTTTATCCGGGCAAGACCTTCCATCTGGCAATGAGCAGTTCTTC. It is translated as CASSLSGQDLPSGNEQFF.

This clonotype was detected only a few times. J is TRBJ2-1 and V is TRBV7-8; 12 bases agree with TRBD2. V was clipped by 5 bases and J by 9 bases; unmatched bases: 11. Looked up from germline, CDR1 is SGHVS and CDR2 is FQNEAQ. The CDR3 loop spans 16 amino acids. The CDR3 region has the DNA TGTGCCAGCAGCCAAACACAACTAGCGGGGGGCGGTGAGCAGTTCTTC. Translation gives CASSQTQLAGGGEQFF. The full variable domain, its missing parts supplied by reference TRBV7-8 and TRBJ2-1, is GAGVSQSPRYKVAKRGQDVALRCDPISGHVSLFWYQQALGQGPEFLTYFQNEAQLDKSGLPSDRFFAERPEGSVSTLKIQRTQQEDSAVYLCASSQTQLAGGGEQFFGPGTRLTVL.

This clonotype was observed a handful of times. This chain links TRBV15 with TRBJ2-3; 8 bases are shared with TRBD2. The V gene end was trimmed by 3 bases and the J gene end by 4 bases; junction bases not matched to a gene: 3. CDR1 is LNHNV and CDR2 is YYDKDF in the germline V gene (reference sequence). The CDR3 extends over 14 amino acids. CDR3 sequence (DNA): TGTGCCACCAGCAGCGGGGGGGCCGCAGATACGCAGTATTTT. The encoded protein is CATSSGGAADTQYF.

The J gene is TRBJ1-1, the V gene TRBV20-1; 8 bases agree with TRBD1. The CDR3 consists of 14 residues. The V segment lost 6 bases and the J segment 6 bases; nucleotides outside the gene matches: 12. Germline CDR1 DFQATT, CDR2 SNEGSKA (reference sequence). This CDR3 reads CSADPRTGRAEAFF. CDR3 nucleotides: TGCAGTGCAGACCCACGGACAGGGAGGGCTGAAGCTTTCTTT.

In this sample, this clonotype turned up a few times. V gene TRBV29-1 combines with J gene TRBJ2-1; D call uncertain. Germline V gene sequence: CDR1 SQVTM, CDR2 ANQGSEA. This CDR3 region has 14 residues. V dropped 3 bases and J dropped 9 bases, with 18 bases sitting between them. The CDR3 protein is CSVEKEGIGREQFF. The DNA for the CDR3 is TGCAGCGTTGAGAAAGAAGGAATAGGGCGTGAGCAGTTCTTC.

The chain uses TRBV7-6 and TRBJ2-6, with 7 bases aligning to TRBD2. The CDR3 extends over 16 amino acids. With 3 bases clipped from V and 3 bases from J, the junction kept 5 bases outside the gene matches. Germline V lookup: CDR1 SGHVS, CDR2 FNYEAQ. CDR3 sequence reads: CASSLGLADGANVLTF. CDR3 DNA sequence: TGTGCCAGCAGCTTGGGGCTAGCGGATGGGGCCAACGTCCTGACTTTC.

The genes are TRBV24-1 and TRBJ2-2, with D uncertain. The CDR3 covers 14 residues. Germline CDR1 is KGHDR and CDR2 is SFDVKD. Trimming stripped 9 bases from V and 3 bases from J, with 13 bases between. CDR3 DNA sequence: TGTGCCACCGAGCCCGCAGGTTACACCGGGGAGCTGTTTTTT. Amino acids: CATEPAGYTGELFF.

Details on this clonotype: At one of its ends the junction is not consistent with the germline gene, which may arise from a read error. V gene TRBV7-8 combines with J gene TRBJ2-1; 9 bases align to TRBD2. The V gene's germline CDR1 is SGHVS and CDR2 FQNEAQ. The CDR3 runs 18 residues. In DNA form, the CDR3 reads TGTGCCAGCAGCTCCACCGGGGGCGGGAGGGGACCCTACAATGAGCTGTTCTTC. Encoded protein: CASSSTGGGRGPYNELFF.

This chain joins TRBV28 and TRBJ1-3, with D maybe TRBD1 (5 bases). Germline V gene lookup returns CDR1 MDHEN and CDR2 SYDVKM. V was shortened by 3 bases and J by 4 bases, with 13 bases between the two germline ends. The CDR3 extends over 15 amino acids. The CDR3 loop is CASSFLRDWGNTIYF. CDR3 in DNA: TGTGCCAGCAGTTTCCTCAGGGATTGGGGAAACACCATATATTTT.

This clonotype was seen more than once but under ten times. The rearrangement links TRBV28 to TRBJ1-2; unclear D gene. The V gene lost 5 bases and the J gene lost 7 bases, with 11 bases spanning the gap. This CDR3 is 12 amino acids long. Germline values: CDR1 MDHEN, CDR2 SYDVKM. The CDR3 loop reads CASSVRHLGYTF. CDR3 nucleotide sequence: TGTGCCAGCAGTGTAAGACATCTTGGCTACACCTTC.

The genes are TRBV10-3 and TRBJ2-3; D is perhaps TRBD1 (7 bases). The CDR3 totals 14 residues. From germline, CDR1 is ENHRY and CDR2 SYGVKD. Trimming took off 2 bases at V and 4 bases at J, with 10 bases between the two ends. CDR3 nucleotides: TGTGCCATCAGTGAGCAGGGGGGCGCAGATACGCAGTATTTT. Its protein product is CAISEQGGADTQYF.

This clonotype was seen a few times. The J gene is TRBJ2-5, the V gene TRBV12-5; 9 bases align to TRBD1. Germline V gene lookup returns CDR1 LGHNT and CDR2 FRNRAP. The CDR3 length is 17 residues. V shed 5 bases, J shed 1 base, and the junction held 11 bases outside the gene matches. CDR3 amino acids: CASGAWTGAGLQETQYF. The DNA for the CDR3 is TGTGCTAGTGGTGCCTGGACAGGGGCCGGCCTCCAAGAGACCCAGTACTTC.

The J gene is TRBJ2-2, the V gene TRBV20-1, with 7 bases lining up with TRBD2. With V trimmed by 1 base and J by 1 base, 3 bases remained unmatched. Per the germline V gene, CDR1 is DFQATT and CDR2 is SNEGSKA (reference sequence). This CDR3 is 15 amino acids long. This chain's CDR3 is CSARVSSGNTGELFF. The CDR3 nucleotides are TGCAGTGCTAGAGTGTCTAGCGGGAACACCGGGGAGCTGTTTTTT.

This clonotype was counted a few times. The chain couples TRBV29-1 to TRBJ2-5; D could derive from TRBD1 or TRBD2 (6 bases each). The V end lost 7 bases, the J end lost 4 bases, and 19 bases lay between the germline ends. Germline V gives CDR1 SQVTM, CDR2 ANQGSEA. The CDR3 extends over 14 amino acids. The CDR3 nucleotides read TGCAGCGCGCCCGGCCCCGGGGGCGGAGAGACCCAGTACTTC. Its protein is CSAPGPGGGETQYF.

This clonotype was detected once. This chain uses TRBV6-2 or TRBV6-3 with TRBJ2-7; 9 bases are a match to TRBD1. The germline V gene encodes CDR1 MNHEY and CDR2 SVGEGT. The V and J ends lost 6 bases and 1 base, in that order; junction bases with no gene match: 7. The CDR3 covers 15 residues. CDR3: CASRNPGTGSYEQYF. CDR3 coding DNA: TGTGCCAGCAGAAATCCCGGGACAGGGTCCTACGAGCAGTACTTC.

Only a few counts were recorded for this clonotype. This chain joins TRBV5-1 and TRBJ2-1; 13 bases are a match to TRBD2. The CDR3 sequence is 15 residues long. The V gene end was trimmed by 4 bases and the J gene end by 6 bases; junction bases not matched to a gene: 4. CDR1 and CDR2 (germline): SGHRS, YFSETQ. CDR3 sequence reads: CASSQGLAGTNEQFF. The CDR3 DNA sequence: TGCGCCAGCAGCCAGGGACTAGCGGGAACCAATGAGCAGTTCTTC.